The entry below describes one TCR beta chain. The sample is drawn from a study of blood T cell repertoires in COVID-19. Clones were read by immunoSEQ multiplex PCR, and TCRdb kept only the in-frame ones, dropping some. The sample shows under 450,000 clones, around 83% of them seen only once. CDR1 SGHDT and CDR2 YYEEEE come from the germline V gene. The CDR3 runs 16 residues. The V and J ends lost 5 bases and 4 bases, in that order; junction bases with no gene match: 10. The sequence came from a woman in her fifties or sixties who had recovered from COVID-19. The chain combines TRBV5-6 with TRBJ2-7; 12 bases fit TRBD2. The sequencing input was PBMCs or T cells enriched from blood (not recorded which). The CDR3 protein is CASSHFWTSGKYEQYF. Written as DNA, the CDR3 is TGTGCCAGCAGTCATTTTTGGACTAGCGGGAAGTACGAGCAGTACTTC. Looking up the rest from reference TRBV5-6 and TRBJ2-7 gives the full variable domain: DAGVTQSPTHLIKTRGQQVTLRCSPKSGHDTVSWYQQALGQGPQFIFQYYEEEERQRGNFPDRFSGHQFPNYSSELNVNALLLGDSALYLCASSHFWTSGKYEQYFGPGTRLTVT.